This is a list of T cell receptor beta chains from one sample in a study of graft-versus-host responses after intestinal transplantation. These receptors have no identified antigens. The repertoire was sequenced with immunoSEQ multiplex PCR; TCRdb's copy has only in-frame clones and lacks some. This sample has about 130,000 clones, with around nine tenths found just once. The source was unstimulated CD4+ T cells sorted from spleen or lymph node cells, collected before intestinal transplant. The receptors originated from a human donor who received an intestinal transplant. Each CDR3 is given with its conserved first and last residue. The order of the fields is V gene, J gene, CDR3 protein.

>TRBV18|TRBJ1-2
CASSWDRQEYGYTF
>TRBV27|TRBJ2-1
CASSLLGQQFF
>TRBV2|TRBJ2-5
CASRSLDEAETQYF
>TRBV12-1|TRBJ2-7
CASSFNHYEQYF
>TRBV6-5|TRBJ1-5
CASSYSGWGNWPQHF
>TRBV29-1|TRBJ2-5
CSGGDGKETQYF
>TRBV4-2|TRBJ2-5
CASSQASGGAETQYF
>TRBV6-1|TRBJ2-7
CASSEALRTIYEQYF
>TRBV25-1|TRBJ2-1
CASTQGGQSAFF
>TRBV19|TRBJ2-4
CASSIEKGWMENIQYF
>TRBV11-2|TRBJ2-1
CASTVTGTGVNEQFF
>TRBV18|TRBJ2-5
CASSTAGTTQETQYF
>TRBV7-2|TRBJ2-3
CASSLGGLLTDTQYF
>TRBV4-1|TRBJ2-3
CASSQANVVVTQYF
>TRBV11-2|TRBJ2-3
CASSFSDTQYF
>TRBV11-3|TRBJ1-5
CASSLDEGSAQHF
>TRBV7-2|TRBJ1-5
CASSLGPGQPQHF
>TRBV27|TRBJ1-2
CASSSMDGGGYGYTF
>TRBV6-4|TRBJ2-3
CASSDSLVSDTQYF
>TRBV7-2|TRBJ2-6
CASSLEGSGANVLTF